This TCR beta chain is drawn from a study of T cells in Graves' hyperthyroidism and ophthalmopathy. Whole-study results and caveats: Ophthalmopathy was separated from stable hyperthyroidism by a 13 V-J model.

The CDR3 consists of 12 residues. Trimming stripped 3 bases from V and 6 bases from J, with 9 bases between. Germline V gives CDR1 MGHRA, CDR2 YSYEKL. In regard to this clonotype: What it binds is not known.

Clinical symptoms, serum thyroxine and TRAb, thyroid ultrasound and orbital computed tomography were used for the diagnoses. The authors obtained PBMCs from roughly 10 ml of fresh peripheral blood. What was amplified from RNA transcripts were TCR beta CDR3 regions. Using the HTBI primer set, a first-round RT-PCR was run on the TCR CDR3. Using its own MiXCR run on the multiplex PCR reads, TCRdb lists one record per CDR3 protein. The sample has approximately 350,000 distinct CDR3 sequences, around 15% seen once; the top ten hold approximately 20%. Sample: blood. V usage is TRBV4-1 and J usage is TRBJ2-7, with D possibly matching TRBD1 (6 bases). This clonotype was obtained from a woman aged 55-69 years with Graves' ophthalmopathy. CDR3 nucleotides: TGCGCCAGCAGCCACGCCAGGGGCGAGCAGTACTTC. Translated: CASSHARGEQYF.